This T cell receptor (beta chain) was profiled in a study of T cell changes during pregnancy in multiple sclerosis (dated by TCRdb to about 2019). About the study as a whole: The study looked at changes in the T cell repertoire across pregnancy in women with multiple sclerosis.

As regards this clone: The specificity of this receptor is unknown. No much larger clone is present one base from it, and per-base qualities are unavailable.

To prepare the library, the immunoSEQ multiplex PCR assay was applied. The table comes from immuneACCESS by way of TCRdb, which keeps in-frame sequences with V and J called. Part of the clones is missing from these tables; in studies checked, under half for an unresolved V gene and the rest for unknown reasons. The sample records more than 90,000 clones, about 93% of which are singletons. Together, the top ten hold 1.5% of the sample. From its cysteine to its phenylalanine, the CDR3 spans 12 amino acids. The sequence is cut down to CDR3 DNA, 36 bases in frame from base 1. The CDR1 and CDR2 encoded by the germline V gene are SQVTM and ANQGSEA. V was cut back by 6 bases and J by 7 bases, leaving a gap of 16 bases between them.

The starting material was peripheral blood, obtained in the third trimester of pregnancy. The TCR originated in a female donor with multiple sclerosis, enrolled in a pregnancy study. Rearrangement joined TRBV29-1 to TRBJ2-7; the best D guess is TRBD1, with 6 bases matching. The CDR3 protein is CSVGAILGEQYF. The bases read TGCAGCGTGGGGGCTATTTTGGGGGAGCAGTACTTC.